This TCR beta chain was recorded in a study of response to subunit inactivated influenza vaccine. Overall study results and limits: The authors suggested that few new T cells are recruited per seasonal influenza vaccination.

TCRdb reanalysed the RT-PCR reads using MiXCR and keeps one entry per CDR3 protein. The sample contains around 790,000 distinct CDR3 sequences, 21% of which appear only once. To note about this clonotype: Its antigen is not identified.

The CDR3 sequence is 17 residues long. The germline V gene encodes CDR1 LGHNA and CDR2 YSLEER. Trimming cost V 0 bases and J 1 base, with 13 bases left between them. The V and J genes are TRBV4-3 and TRBJ2-4; either TRBD1 or TRBD2 may supply D (5 bases each). Sequences were derived from PBMCs from blood, sampled about 5 days after vaccination. This clonotype was sampled from a man aged 50 or older who received an inactivated influenza vaccine. Here the CDR3 reads CASSQDSVGEAKNIQYF. CDR3 nucleotide sequence: TGCGCCAGCAGCCAAGACTCTGTGGGGGAGGCCAAAAACATTCAGTACTTC.